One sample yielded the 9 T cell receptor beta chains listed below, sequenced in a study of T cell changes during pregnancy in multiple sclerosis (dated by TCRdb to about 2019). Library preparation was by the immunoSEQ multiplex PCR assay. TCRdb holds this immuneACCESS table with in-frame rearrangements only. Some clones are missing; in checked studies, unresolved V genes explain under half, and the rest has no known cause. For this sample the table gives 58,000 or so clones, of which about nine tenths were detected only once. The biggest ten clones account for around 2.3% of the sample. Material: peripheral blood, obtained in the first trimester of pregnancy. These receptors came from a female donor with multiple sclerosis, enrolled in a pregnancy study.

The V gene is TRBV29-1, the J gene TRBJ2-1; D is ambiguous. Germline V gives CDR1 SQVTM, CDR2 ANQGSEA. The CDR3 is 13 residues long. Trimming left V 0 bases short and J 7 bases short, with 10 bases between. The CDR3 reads CSVEDRALNEQFF. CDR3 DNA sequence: TGCAGCGTTGAAGATCGCGCGCTTAATGAGCAGTTCTTC.

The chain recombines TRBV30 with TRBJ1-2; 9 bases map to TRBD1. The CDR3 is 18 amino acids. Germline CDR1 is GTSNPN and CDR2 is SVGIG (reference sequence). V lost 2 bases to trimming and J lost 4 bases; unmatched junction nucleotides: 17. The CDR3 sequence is CAWSRGVAGTGSFYGYTF. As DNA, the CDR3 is TGTGCCTGGAGTCGAGGGGTCGCCGGGACAGGGTCCTTCTATGGCTACACCTTC.

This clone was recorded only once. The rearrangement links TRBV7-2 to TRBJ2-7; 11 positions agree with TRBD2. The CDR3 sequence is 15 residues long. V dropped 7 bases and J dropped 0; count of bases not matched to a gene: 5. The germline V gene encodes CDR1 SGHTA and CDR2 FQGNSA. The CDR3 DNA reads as TGTGCCAGCACCGTACTAGCGGGGGCCTCCTACGAGCAGTACTTC. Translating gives CASTVLAGASYEQYF.

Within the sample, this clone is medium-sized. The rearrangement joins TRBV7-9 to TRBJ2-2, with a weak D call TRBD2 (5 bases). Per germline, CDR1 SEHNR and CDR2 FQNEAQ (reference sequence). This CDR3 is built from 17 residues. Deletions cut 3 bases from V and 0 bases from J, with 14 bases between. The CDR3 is CASSFPAGAPNTGELFF. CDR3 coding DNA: TGTGCCAGCAGCTTCCCCGCGGGTGCACCGAACACCGGGGAGCTGTTTTTT.

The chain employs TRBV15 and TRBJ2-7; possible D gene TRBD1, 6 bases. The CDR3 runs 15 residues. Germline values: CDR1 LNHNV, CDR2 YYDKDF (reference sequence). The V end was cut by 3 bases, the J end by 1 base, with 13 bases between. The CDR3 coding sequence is TGTGCCACCAGCAGCTCAACAGGGTTATCCTACGAGCAGTACTTC. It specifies CATSSSTGLSYEQYF.

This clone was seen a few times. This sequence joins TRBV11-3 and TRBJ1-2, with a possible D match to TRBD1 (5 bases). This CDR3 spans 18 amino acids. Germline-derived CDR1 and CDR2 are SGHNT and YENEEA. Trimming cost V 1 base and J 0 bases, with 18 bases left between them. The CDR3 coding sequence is TGTGCCAGCAGCTTAGGCGACAGATTAAAGGGTACTAACTATGGCTACACCTTC. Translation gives CASSLGDRLKGTNYGYTF. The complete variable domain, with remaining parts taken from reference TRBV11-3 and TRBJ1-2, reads EAGVVQSPRYKIIEKKQPVAFWCNPISGHNTLYWYLQNLGQGPELLIRYENEEAVDDSQLPKDRFSAERLKGVDSTLKIQPAELGDSAVYLCASSLGDRLKGTNYGYTFGSGTRLTVV.

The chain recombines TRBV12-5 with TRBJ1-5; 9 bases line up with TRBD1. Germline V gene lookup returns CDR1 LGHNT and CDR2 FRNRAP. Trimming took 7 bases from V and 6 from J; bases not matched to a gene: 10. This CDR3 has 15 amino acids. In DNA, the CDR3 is TGTGCTAGTGCCCCGGGACAGGGATTTAGTCAGCCCCAGCATTTT. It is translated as CASAPGQGFSQPQHF.

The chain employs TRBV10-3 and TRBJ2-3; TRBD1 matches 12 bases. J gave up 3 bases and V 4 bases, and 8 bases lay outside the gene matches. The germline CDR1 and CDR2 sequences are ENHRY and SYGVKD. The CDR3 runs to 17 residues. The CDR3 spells CAISAGDRGRDTDTQYF. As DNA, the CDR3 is TGTGCCATCAGTGCCGGGGACAGGGGGCGGGATACAGATACGCAGTATTTT.

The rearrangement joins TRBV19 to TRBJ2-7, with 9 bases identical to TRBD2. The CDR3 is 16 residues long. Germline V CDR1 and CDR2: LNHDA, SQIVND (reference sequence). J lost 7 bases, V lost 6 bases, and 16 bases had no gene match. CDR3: CASRNIRGLASPEQYF. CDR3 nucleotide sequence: TGTGCCAGTAGAAATATACGGGGACTAGCCTCTCCTGAGCAGTACTTC. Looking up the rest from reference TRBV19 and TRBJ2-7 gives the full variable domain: DGGITQSPKYLFRKEGQNVTLSCEQNLNHDAMYWYRQDPGQGLRLIYYSQIVNDFQKGDIAEGYSVSREKKESFPLTVTSAQKNPTAFYLCASRNIRGLASPEQYFGPGTRLTVT.